The clone carrying this T cell receptor (beta chain) was recorded a few times. Its cognate antigen is unknown. This sample was taken from a study of response to subunit inactivated influenza vaccine. Findings and limits, study-wide: Only a handful of new T cells, the authors suggested, are recruited with each seasonal influenza vaccination.

The CDR3 totals 15 residues. CDR1 and CDR2 (germline): SGHDT, YYEEEE. Trimming at V came to 5 bases and at J to 1 base, leaving 8 bases not matched to a gene. From the RT-PCR reads, TCRdb called clonotypes with MiXCR, one entry per CDR3 protein. The sample has roughly 780,000 distinct CDR3 sequences, less than 20% seen once. This receptor was taken from a man in his fifties or sixties who received an inactivated influenza vaccine. The source material was PBMCs from blood, sampled 5 to 6 days after vaccination. V gene TRBV5-6 combines with J gene TRBJ1-1; TRBD1 aligns across 7 bases. CDR3 sequence: CASSWDSFPNTEAFF. CDR3 in DNA: TGTGCCAGCAGTTGGGACAGCTTTCCGAACACTGAAGCTTTCTTT.